Sequencing of this T cell receptor (beta chain) was carried out in a study of Ad26.COV2.S vaccination and SARS-CoV-2 variants. For the study at large: In the COV1001 trial, the donor was in the Ad26.COV2.S arm. Study findings and constraints: Vaccine recipients showed a spike-specific TCR breadth that was higher than in placebo recipients.

Treatment denoted: approximately 18 received Ad26.COV2.S at low or high dose, single or two shots; about five received placebo; per-sample allocation not given. Samples analyzed were those drawn on day 63 after the first vaccine or placebo injection. Points on this clone: As yet, its antigen is unknown.

Profiled with immunoSEQ multiplex PCR; TCRdb holds only in-frame clones, not every one. The sample holds roughly 240,000 clones, 88% seen once. Sequenced material: peripheral blood, taken in a trial of Ad26.COV2.S vaccine versus placebo. This sequence was found in a person aged 18-60 years who received the Ad26.COV2.S COVID-19 vaccine or a placebo.

This chain's CDR3 is CASSRWTSGSHYYNEQFF. Here the CDR3 DNA reads TGTGCCAGCAGCCGATGGACTAGCGGGAGTCATTACTACAATGAGCAGTTCTTC. The chain is built from TRBV14 and TRBJ2-1; TRBD2 matches at 13 bases. The CDR3 extends over 18 amino acids. The ends lost 4 bases at V and 3 bases at J; junction bases unmatched: 9. Germline V gene data show CDR1 as SGHDN and CDR2 as FVKESK.